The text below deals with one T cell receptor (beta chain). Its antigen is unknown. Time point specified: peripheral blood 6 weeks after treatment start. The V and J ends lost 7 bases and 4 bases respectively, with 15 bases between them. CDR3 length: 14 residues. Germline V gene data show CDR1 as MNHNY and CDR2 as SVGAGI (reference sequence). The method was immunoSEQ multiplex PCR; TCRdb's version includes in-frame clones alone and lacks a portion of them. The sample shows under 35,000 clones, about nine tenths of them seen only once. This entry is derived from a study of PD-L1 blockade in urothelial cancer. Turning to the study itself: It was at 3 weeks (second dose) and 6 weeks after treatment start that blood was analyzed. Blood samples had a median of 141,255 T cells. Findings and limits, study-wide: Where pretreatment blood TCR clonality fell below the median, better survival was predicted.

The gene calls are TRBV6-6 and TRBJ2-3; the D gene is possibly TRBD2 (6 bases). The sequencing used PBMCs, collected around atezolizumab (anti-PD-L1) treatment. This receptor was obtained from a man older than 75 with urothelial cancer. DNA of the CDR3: TGTGCCAGCAAAGACGGGAGAGGGTCAGATACGCAGTATTTT. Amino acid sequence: CASKDGRGSDTQYF.